The subject of this entry is one T cell receptor (beta chain). Antigen: not known. Unmatched junction bases numbered 5, after V lost 5 bases and J lost 5 bases. The CDR3 runs 14 residues. Germline CDR1 reads SGHRS; CDR2 reads YFSETQ. This entry comes from a study of early T cells in non-severe SARS-CoV-2 infection. TCRdb analysed the 5' RACE reads with MiXCR anew, one entry per CDR3 protein. The sample has about 71,000 distinct CDR3 sequences, about 15% seen once. Findings and limits, study-wide: Matching against VDJdb likely underestimated virus-specific expansions, favoring anti-spike CD8.

The material was whole blood, obtained at baseline. The origin of this receptor is an adult who was a healthcare worker with PCR-confirmed SARS-CoV-2 infection or an uninfected control (not recorded which). The V call is TRBV5-1, the J call TRBJ2-3, with 10 bases identical to TRBD1. CDR3 residues: CASRRDRGEDTQYF. CDR3 coding DNA: TGCGCCAGCAGAAGGGACAGGGGAGAAGATACGCAGTATTTT.